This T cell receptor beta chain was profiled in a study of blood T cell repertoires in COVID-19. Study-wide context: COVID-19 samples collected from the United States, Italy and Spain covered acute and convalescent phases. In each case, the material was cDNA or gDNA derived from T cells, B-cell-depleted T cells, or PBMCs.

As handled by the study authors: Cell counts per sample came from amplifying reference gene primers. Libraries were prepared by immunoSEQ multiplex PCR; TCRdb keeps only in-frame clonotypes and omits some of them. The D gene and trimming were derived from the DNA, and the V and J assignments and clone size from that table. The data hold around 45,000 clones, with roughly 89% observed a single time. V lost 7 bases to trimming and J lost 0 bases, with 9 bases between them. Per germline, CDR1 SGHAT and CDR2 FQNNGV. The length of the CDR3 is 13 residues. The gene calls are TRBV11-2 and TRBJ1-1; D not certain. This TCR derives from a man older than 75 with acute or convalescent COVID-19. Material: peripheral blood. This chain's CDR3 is CASTRGMNTEAFF. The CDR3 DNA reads TGTGCCAGCACTCGAGGGATGAACACTGAAGCTTTCTTT.